Listed below are T cell receptor beta chains from one sample, sequenced in a study of blood T cell repertoires in COVID-19. Here immunoSEQ multiplex PCR was the method, and the copy in TCRdb shows in-frame clones only, minus some. The sample has about 210,000 clones; about 83% are singletons. The sample taken for sequencing was peripheral blood. These receptors were obtained from a woman aged 45 to 65 with active or convalescent COVID-19. The CDR3 runs from the conserved cysteine through the conserved F or W. Fields, in order: D gene, clone size, V gene, J gene, CDR3 DNA, CDR3 protein. The D gene is left open where the match is weak. Clone size appears in some rows only: once, few, many, or a class for an expanded clone.

d_gene: TRBD2
abundance: .
v_gene: TRBV4-2
j_gene: TRBJ2-7
CDR3nt: TGTGCCAGCAGCGAAGAGCGGGGTAGCTCCTACGAGCAGTACTTC
CDR3aa: CASSEERGSSYEQYF

d_gene: TRBD2
abundance: .
v_gene: TRBV9
j_gene: TRBJ2-3
CDR3nt: TGTGCCAGCAGCGCGGGCGGGAGCCGAGATACGCAGTATTTT
CDR3aa: CASSAGGSRDTQYF

d_gene: .
abundance: .
v_gene: TRBV9
j_gene: TRBJ2-7
CDR3nt: TGTGCCAGCAGCGTAGCCGGGAGAGACTACGAGCAGTACTTC
CDR3aa: CASSVAGRDYEQYF

d_gene: .
abundance: .
v_gene: TRBV2
j_gene: TRBJ1-2
CDR3nt: TGTGCCAGCAAAGGGACAAGTTATGGCTACACCTTC
CDR3aa: CASKGTSYGYTF

d_gene: .
abundance: .
v_gene: TRBV5-1
j_gene: TRBJ1-3
CDR3nt: TGCGCCGGAAAGCACAGGGTCAGGAGTGGAAACACCATATATTTT
CDR3aa: CAGKHRVRSGNTIYF

d_gene: TRBD1
abundance: .
v_gene: TRBV5-1
j_gene: TRBJ2-3
CDR3nt: TGCGCCAGCAGTCGCGACAGGGTTAGTGATACGCAGTATTTT
CDR3aa: CASSRDRVSDTQYF

d_gene: .
abundance: .
v_gene: TRBV5-5
j_gene: TRBJ2-3
CDR3nt: TGTGCCAGCAGCCAGTATACAGGGCCCACAGATACGCAGTATTTT
CDR3aa: CASSQYTGPTDTQYF

d_gene: .
abundance: .
v_gene: TRBV4-1
j_gene: TRBJ2-1
CDR3nt: TGCGCCAGCAGCCACGCAGGGGGGTATTCCAATGAGCAGTTCTTC
CDR3aa: CASSHAGGYSNEQFF

d_gene: TRBD1
abundance: .
v_gene: TRBV10-3
j_gene: TRBJ1-5
CDR3nt: TGTGCCATCAGTAGCGGACAGGTCAATCAGCCCCAGCATTTT
CDR3aa: CAISSGQVNQPQHF

d_gene: TRBD2
abundance: .
v_gene: TRBV11-2
j_gene: TRBJ2-1
CDR3nt: TGTGCCAGCAGCGTAGGGACTAGCGGGGAGTTCTTC
CDR3aa: CASSVGTSGEFF

d_gene: TRBD2
abundance: .
v_gene: TRBV5-1
j_gene: TRBJ2-5
CDR3nt: TGCGCCAGCAGCTTGCGGATACGACTAGCGGGGGCCGACTCTCAAGAGACCCAGTACTTC
CDR3aa: CASSLRIRLAGADSQETQYF

d_gene: .
abundance: few
v_gene: TRBV2
j_gene: TRBJ1-2
CDR3nt: TGTGCCAGCAGTGAAAACACCTATGGCTACACCTTC
CDR3aa: CASSENTYGYTF

d_gene: TRBD2
abundance: .
v_gene: TRBV11-2
j_gene: TRBJ2-7
CDR3nt: TGTGCCAGCAGCTTAGATCGGACTAGTCCCCTGGAGCAGTACTTC
CDR3aa: CASSLDRTSPLEQYF

d_gene: .
abundance: .
v_gene: TRBV29-1
j_gene: TRBJ1-1
CDR3nt: TGCAGCGTTTTTGGGGGGGAGGGCACTGAAGCTTTCTTT
CDR3aa: CSVFGGEGTEAFF

d_gene: TRBD2
abundance: .
v_gene: TRBV7-3
j_gene: TRBJ2-5
CDR3nt: TGTGCCAGCAGCCTGGGGACTAGCGGGACCACCCGGGAGACCCAGTACTTC
CDR3aa: CASSLGTSGTTRETQYF

d_gene: .
abundance: .
v_gene: TRBV30
j_gene: TRBJ2-1
CDR3nt: TGTGCCTGGAGAACTAGACTCGACGATGAGCAGTTCTTC
CDR3aa: CAWRTRLDDEQFF

d_gene: TRBD2
abundance: .
v_gene: TRBV3-1/TRBV3-2
j_gene: TRBJ2-1
CDR3nt: TGTGCCAGCAGCCAAGGGACCGGGACTAGGCAGTTCTTC
CDR3aa: CASSQGTGTRQFF

d_gene: .
abundance: once
v_gene: TRBV5-6
j_gene: TRBJ1-5
CDR3nt: TGTGCCAGCAGTCGCAGGGTGTTGGACAATCAGCCCCAGCATTTT
CDR3aa: CASSRRVLDNQPQHF

d_gene: TRBD1
abundance: few
v_gene: TRBV7-8
j_gene: TRBJ2-1
CDR3nt: TGTGCCAGCAGCTTAGGGGGGCAGGGGGTGGTCAATGAGCAGTTCTTC
CDR3aa: CASSLGGQGVVNEQFF

d_gene: .
abundance: .
v_gene: TRBV3-1/TRBV3-2
j_gene: TRBJ2-2
CDR3nt: TGTGCCAGCAGCCAAGGGGGCGACACCGGGGAGCTGTTTTTT
CDR3aa: CASSQGGDTGELFF

d_gene: .
abundance: .
v_gene: TRBV2
j_gene: TRBJ1-6
CDR3nt: TGTGCCAGCAGTGAAAAAAGGGGGGGAAATTCACCCCTCCACTTT
CDR3aa: CASSEKRGGNSPLHF

d_gene: TRBD1
abundance: .
v_gene: TRBV9
j_gene: TRBJ2-6
CDR3nt: TGTGCCAGCAGCGTAGCTACCCCGGTGACAGGGATGGTCTCTGGGGCCAACGTCCTGACTTTC
CDR3aa: CASSVATPVTGMVSGANVLTF

d_gene: .
abundance: .
v_gene: TRBV18
j_gene: TRBJ1-6
CDR3nt: TGTGCCAGCTCACCGGTTCGGGGAGGAGATTCACCCCTCCACTTT
CDR3aa: CASSPVRGGDSPLHF

d_gene: .
abundance: .
v_gene: TRBV3-1/TRBV3-2
j_gene: TRBJ2-1
CDR3nt: TGTGCCAGCAGCCAAGAGGGGACATTCTACAATGAGCAGTTCTTC
CDR3aa: CASSQEGTFYNEQFF

d_gene: TRBD2
abundance: .
v_gene: TRBV10-1
j_gene: TRBJ2-7
CDR3nt: TGCGCCAGCAGTGAAAGGGAGGGAAGCTCCTACGAGCAGTACTTC
CDR3aa: CASSEREGSSYEQYF

d_gene: TRBD1
abundance: .
v_gene: TRBV19
j_gene: TRBJ2-1
CDR3nt: TGTGCCAGTAGAAAATTGGACAGGGCGGATGAGCAGTTCTTC
CDR3aa: CASRKLDRADEQFF

d_gene: .
abundance: .
v_gene: TRBV28
j_gene: TRBJ1-4
CDR3nt: TGTGCCAGCAGTAAGATACAGGGCTTTGCAACTAATGAAAAACTGTTTTTT
CDR3aa: CASSKIQGFATNEKLFF

d_gene: TRBD1
abundance: once
v_gene: TRBV5-1
j_gene: TRBJ2-7
CDR3nt: TGCGCCAGCAGCCTAACCGGGACAGGTACCGAGCAGTACTTC
CDR3aa: CASSLTGTGTEQYF

d_gene: TRBD2
abundance: .
v_gene: TRBV15
j_gene: TRBJ2-4
CDR3nt: TGTGCCACCAGCCGAGAGACGGGGGGGATGAGCATTCAGTACTTC
CDR3aa: CATSRETGGMSIQYF

d_gene: TRBD1
abundance: .
v_gene: TRBV7-9
j_gene: TRBJ2-7
CDR3nt: TGTGCCAGCAGCTTAGCCCAAAGGGACAGGGACGAGCAGTACTTC
CDR3aa: CASSLAQRDRDEQYF

d_gene: .
abundance: .
v_gene: TRBV9
j_gene: TRBJ2-6
CDR3nt: TGTGCCAGCAGCCTCAGAGGGAGTGGGGCCAACGTCCTGACTTTC
CDR3aa: CASSLRGSGANVLTF

d_gene: TRBD1
abundance: .
v_gene: TRBV28
j_gene: TRBJ1-2
CDR3nt: TGTGCCAGCAGAACAGGGGGCCAGTATGGCTACACCTTC
CDR3aa: CASRTGGQYGYTF

d_gene: .
abundance: .
v_gene: TRBV6-5
j_gene: TRBJ1-3
CDR3nt: TGTGCCAGCAGTTACTCCAGGGACTCTGGAAACACCATATATTTT
CDR3aa: CASSYSRDSGNTIYF

d_gene: .
abundance: .
v_gene: TRBV10-3
j_gene: TRBJ1-1
CDR3nt: TGTGCCATCACCGGAAAAGGGGACACTGAAGCTTTCTTT
CDR3aa: CAITGKGDTEAFF

d_gene: TRBD1
abundance: .
v_gene: TRBV28
j_gene: TRBJ1-6
CDR3nt: TGTGCCAGCAGTCCCGGGACAGTTAATTCACCCCTCCACTTT
CDR3aa: CASSPGTVNSPLHF

d_gene: .
abundance: .
v_gene: TRBV7-2
j_gene: TRBJ1-5
CDR3nt: TGTGCCAGCAGCTTAGCGTCAGGCACAGGTCATAGCAATCAGCCCCAGCATTTT
CDR3aa: CASSLASGTGHSNQPQHF

d_gene: .
abundance: .
v_gene: TRBV10-3
j_gene: TRBJ1-3
CDR3nt: TGTGCCATCAGTGAGTCGTTAACAGGCGTCTCTGGAAACACCATATATTTT
CDR3aa: CAISESLTGVSGNTIYF

d_gene: .
abundance: .
v_gene: TRBV7-9
j_gene: TRBJ2-1
CDR3nt: TGTGCCAGCAGCTTAGATCGCAGCTACAATGAGCAGTTCTTC
CDR3aa: CASSLDRSYNEQFF

d_gene: .
abundance: once
v_gene: TRBV12-5
j_gene: TRBJ2-6
CDR3nt: TGTGCTAGTGGTTTTAGGCAGGGAGGCTCTGGGGCCAACGTCCTGACTTTC
CDR3aa: CASGFRQGGSGANVLTF

d_gene: TRBD1
abundance: .
v_gene: TRBV6-5
j_gene: TRBJ2-2
CDR3nt: TGTGCCAGCACCCACGGACAGGGGAACGGGGAGCTGTTTTTT
CDR3aa: CASTHGQGNGELFF

d_gene: TRBD2
abundance: .
v_gene: TRBV6-5
j_gene: TRBJ2-7
CDR3nt: TGTGCCAGCACCTCGACTAGCGGGGGAAACTACGAGCAGTACTTC
CDR3aa: CASTSTSGGNYEQYF

d_gene: TRBD1
abundance: .
v_gene: TRBV2
j_gene: TRBJ1-1
CDR3nt: TGTGCCAGCAGTGATCCGGGACAGGTCGGCACTGAAGCTTTCTTT
CDR3aa: CASSDPGQVGTEAFF